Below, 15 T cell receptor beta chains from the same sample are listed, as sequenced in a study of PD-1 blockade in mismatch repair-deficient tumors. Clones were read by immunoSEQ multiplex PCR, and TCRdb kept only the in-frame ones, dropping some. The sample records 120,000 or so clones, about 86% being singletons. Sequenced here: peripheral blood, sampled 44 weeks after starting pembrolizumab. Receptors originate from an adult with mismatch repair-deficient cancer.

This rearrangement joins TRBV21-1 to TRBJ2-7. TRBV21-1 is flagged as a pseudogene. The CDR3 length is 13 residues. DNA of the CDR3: TGTGCCAGCAGCAAAGGGGGTCTTTACGAGCAGTACTTC. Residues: CASSKGGLYEQYF.

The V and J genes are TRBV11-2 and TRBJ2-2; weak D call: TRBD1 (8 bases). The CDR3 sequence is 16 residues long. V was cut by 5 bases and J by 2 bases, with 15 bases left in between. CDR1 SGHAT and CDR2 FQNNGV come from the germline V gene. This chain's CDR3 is CASSTHRGGNTGELFF. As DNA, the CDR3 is TGTGCCAGCAGCACACACAGGGGGGGTAACACCGGGGAGCTGTTTTTT.

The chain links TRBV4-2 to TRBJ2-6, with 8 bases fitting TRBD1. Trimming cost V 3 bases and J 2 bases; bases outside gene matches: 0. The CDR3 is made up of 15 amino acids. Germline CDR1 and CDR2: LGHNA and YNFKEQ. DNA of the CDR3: TGTGCCAGCAGCCAGACAGGGGCTGGGGCCAACGTCCTGACTTTC. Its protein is CASSQTGAGANVLTF.

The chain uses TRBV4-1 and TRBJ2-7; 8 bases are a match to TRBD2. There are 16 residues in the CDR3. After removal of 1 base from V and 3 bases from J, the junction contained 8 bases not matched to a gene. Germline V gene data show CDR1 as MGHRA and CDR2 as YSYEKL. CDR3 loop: CASSQGTGGSYYEQYF. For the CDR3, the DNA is TGCGCCAGCAGCCAAGGAACGGGAGGGTCCTACTACGAGCAGTACTTC.

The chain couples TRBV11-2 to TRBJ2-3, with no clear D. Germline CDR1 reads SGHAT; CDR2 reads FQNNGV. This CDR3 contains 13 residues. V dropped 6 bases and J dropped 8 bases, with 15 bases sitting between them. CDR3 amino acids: CASSPDADSTQYF. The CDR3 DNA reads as TGTGCCAGCAGTCCGGACGCAGATAGTACGCAGTATTTT.

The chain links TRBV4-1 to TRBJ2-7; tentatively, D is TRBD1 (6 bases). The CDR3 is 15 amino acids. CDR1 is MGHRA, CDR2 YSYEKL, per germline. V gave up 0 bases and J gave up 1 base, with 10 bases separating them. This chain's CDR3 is CASSQDPGQSYEQYF. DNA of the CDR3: TGCGCCAGCAGCCAAGACCCGGGACAATCCTACGAGCAGTACTTC.

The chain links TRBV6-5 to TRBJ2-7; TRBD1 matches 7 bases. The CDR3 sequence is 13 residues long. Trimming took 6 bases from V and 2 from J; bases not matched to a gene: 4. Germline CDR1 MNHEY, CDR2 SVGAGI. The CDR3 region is CASRLGTAYEQYF. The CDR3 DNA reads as TGTGCCAGCAGACTGGGGACAGCCTACGAGCAGTACTTC.

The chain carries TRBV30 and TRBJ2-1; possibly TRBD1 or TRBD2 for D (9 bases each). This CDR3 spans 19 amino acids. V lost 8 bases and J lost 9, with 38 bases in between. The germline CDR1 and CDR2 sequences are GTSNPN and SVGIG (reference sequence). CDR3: CATGPRDRVSGRGLGEQFF. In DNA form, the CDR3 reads TGTGCCACTGGACCCCGGGACAGGGTTAGCGGGAGAGGTTTGGGTGAGCAGTTCTTC.

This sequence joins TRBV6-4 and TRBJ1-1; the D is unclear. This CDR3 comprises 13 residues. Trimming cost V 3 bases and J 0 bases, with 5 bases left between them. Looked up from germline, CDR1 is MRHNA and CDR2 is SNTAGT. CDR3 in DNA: TGTGCCAGCAGTGAACAAGTGAACACTGAAGCTTTCTTT. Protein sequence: CASSEQVNTEAFF.

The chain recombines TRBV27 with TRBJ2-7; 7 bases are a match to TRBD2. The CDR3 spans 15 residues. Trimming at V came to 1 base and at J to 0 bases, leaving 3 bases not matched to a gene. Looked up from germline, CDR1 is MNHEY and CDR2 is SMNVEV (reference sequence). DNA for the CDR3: TGTGCCAGCAGTTTATTGGGGGGGAGCTCCTACGAGCAGTACTTC. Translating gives CASSLLGGSSYEQYF.

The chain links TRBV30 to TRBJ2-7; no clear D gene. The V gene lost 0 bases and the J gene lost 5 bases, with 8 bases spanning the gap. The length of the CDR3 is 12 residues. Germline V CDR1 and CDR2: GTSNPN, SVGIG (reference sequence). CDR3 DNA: TGTGCCTGGAGTGTTGTCCGGGACGAGCAGTACTTC. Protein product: CAWSVVRDEQYF. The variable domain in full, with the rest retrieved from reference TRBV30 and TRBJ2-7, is SQTIHQWPATLVQPVGSPLSLECTVEGTSNPNLYWYRQAAGRGLQLLFYSVGIGQISSEVPQNLSASRPQDRQFILSSKKLLLSDSGFYLCAWSVVRDEQYFGPGTRLTVT.

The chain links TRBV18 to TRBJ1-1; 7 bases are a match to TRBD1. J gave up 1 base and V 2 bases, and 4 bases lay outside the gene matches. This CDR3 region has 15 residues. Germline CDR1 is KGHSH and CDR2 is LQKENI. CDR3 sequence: CASSPIRQGNTEAFF. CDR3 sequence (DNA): TGTGCCAGCTCACCAATTAGACAGGGGAACACTGAAGCTTTCTTT.

The chain's CDR3 is CASSPAGAPLKETQYF. The CDR3 DNA sequence: TGTGCCAGCAGCCCTGCGGGAGCCCCATTGAAAGAGACCCAGTACTTC. This chain uses TRBV4-2 with TRBJ2-5, with 7 bases lining up with TRBD2. V lost 4 bases, J lost 3 bases, and 11 bases stayed unmatched. CDR3 length: 16 amino acids. The germline CDR1 and CDR2 sequences are LGHNA and YNFKEQ.

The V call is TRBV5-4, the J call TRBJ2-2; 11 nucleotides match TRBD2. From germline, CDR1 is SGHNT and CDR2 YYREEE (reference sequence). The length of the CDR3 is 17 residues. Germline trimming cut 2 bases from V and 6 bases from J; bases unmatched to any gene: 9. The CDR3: CASSFGLAGGGAGELFF. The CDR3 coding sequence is TGTGCCAGCAGCTTCGGCCTAGCGGGAGGCGGAGCCGGGGAGCTGTTTTTT.

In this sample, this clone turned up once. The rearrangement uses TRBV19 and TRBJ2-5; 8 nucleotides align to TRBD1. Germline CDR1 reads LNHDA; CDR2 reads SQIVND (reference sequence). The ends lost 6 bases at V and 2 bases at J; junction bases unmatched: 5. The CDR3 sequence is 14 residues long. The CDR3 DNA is TGTGCCAGTAGGCCGGGACAGGCGCAAGAGACCCAGTACTTC. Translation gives CASRPGQAQETQYF. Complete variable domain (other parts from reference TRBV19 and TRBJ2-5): DGGITQSPKYLFRKEGQNVTLSCEQNLNHDAMYWYRQDPGQGLRLIYYSQIVNDFQKGDIAEGYSVSREKKESFPLTVTSAQKNPTAFYLCASRPGQAQETQYFGPGTRLLVL.